This TCR beta chain was sequenced during a study of CD8+CD57+ T cells in acquired aplastic anemia (dated 2018 in TCRdb). General notes on the study: DNA extracted from sorted CD4+ and CD8+ cells had a mean of about 3.2 ug, with a range of about 0.19 to 27.4 ug. An average of around 10 million reads for CD4+ cells and approximately 11 million reads for CD8+ cells was obtained from healthy donor samples.

The full study reports these points: CD8+ Simpson's diversity did not differ significantly between patients and healthy controls (P=0.060). Although 25 to 30 CD8+ CDR3 sequences were shared by patients and controls, these sequences appeared highly expressed in patients and within the immunodominant clones of patients.

Genomic DNA served as template for TCR beta VDJ combination and CDR3 sequence profiling. An Illumina HiSeq 2000 was the platform used for TCR repertoire sequencing. As for the original processing: TRBV/TRBJ rearrangement plots, CDR3 size and DJ length profiles, and Simpson's diversity index were used to assess repertoires. The most abundant DNA sequence in the deep sequencing data was defined as the immunodominant clone. CDR3 amino acid sequences were checked for sharing across subjects and were also compared against the VDJdb database and published repertoires. TCRdb reran the public reads through fastp at Q25 and MiXCR, keeping productive beta chains. Every CDR3 protein is listed once, alongside the most common genes and DNA of its rows. The authors' filters were not applied to this entry. The sample table holds around 33,000 distinct CDR3 sequences, of which under 80% were seen once. The ten largest clones take up under 25% of the sample.

Details on this clonotype: The antigen this receptor binds is unknown. No qualities accompany the bases; no much larger clone lies one base away.

TCR repertoires of sorted CD4+ and CD8+ blood T cells from severe aplastic anemia patients and healthy subjects were deep-sequenced in the study. Ficoll-Paque density gradient centrifugation was used to isolate peripheral blood mononuclear cells. CD4+ and CD8+ T cells were sorted by FACS or magnetic beads before DNA extraction. The germline V gene supplies CDR1 SGHVS and CDR2 FQNEAQ. V is clipped by 0 bases and J by 8 bases, and the sequence between their germline boundaries is 8 bases long. The CDR3 sequence holds 12 residues, the cysteine and phenylalanine included. The kept DNA is CDR3 alone, 36 bases in frame from the first base.

The sequence derives from a human donor in good health, serving as a control. The sequenced sample was sorted CD4+, CD8+, or CD8+CD57+ T cells (not recorded which) from PBMCs. The V gene is TRBV7-8 and the J gene is TRBJ2-7; the D gene remains uncertain. The nucleotide sequence is given as TGTGCCAGCAGCTTAGCCCCCGACCAGCAGTACTTC. This translates into CASSLAPDQQYF.